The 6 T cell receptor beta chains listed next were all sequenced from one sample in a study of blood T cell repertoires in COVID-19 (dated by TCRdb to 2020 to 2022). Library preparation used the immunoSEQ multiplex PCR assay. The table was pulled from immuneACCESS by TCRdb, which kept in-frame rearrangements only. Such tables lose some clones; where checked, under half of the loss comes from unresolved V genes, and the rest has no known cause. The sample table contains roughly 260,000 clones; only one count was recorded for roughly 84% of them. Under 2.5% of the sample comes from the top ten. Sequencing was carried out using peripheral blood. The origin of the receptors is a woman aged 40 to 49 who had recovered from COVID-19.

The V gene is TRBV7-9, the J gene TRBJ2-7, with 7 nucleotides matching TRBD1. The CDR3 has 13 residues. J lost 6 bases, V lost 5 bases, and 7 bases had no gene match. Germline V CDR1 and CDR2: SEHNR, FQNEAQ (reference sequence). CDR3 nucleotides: TGTGCCAGCAGCCCGAAAGCAGGGGGCGAGCAGTACTTC. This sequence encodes CASSPKAGGEQYF.

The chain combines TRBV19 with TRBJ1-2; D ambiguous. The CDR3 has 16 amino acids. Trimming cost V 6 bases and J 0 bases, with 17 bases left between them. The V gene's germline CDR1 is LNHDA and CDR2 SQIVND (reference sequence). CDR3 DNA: TGTGCCAGTAGCCAGCGATCCGTAGCAGCTAACTATGGCTACACCTTC. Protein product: CASSQRSVAANYGYTF.

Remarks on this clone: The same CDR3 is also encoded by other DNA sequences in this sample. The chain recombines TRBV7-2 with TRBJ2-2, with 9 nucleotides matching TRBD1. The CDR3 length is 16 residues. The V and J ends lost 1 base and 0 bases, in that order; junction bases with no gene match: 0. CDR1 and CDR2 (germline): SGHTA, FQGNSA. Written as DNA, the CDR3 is TGTGCCAGCAGCTTAGGACAGGGGGCGAACACCGGGGAGCTGTTTTTT. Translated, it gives CASSLGQGANTGELFF.

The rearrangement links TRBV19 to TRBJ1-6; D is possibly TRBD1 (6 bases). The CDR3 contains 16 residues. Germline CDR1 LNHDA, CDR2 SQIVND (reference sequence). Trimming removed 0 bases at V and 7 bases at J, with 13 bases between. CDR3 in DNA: TGTGCCAGTAGTATAGATTCCGGGACAACGAATTCACCCCTCCACTTT. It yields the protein CASSIDSGTTNSPLHF.

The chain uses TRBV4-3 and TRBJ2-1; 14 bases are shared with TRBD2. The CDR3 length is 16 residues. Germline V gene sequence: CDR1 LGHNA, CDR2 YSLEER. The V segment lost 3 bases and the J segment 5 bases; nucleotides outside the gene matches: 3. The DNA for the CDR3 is TGCGCCAGCAGCCAGGGACTAGCGGGGGAGGACAATGAGCAGTTCTTC. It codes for CASSQGLAGEDNEQFF.

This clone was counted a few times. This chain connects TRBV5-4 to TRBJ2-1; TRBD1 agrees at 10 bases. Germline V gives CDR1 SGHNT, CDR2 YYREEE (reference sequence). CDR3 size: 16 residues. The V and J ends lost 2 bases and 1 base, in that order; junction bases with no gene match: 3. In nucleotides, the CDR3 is TGTGCCAGCAGCTTAGGGGGACAGGGGTCCTACAATGAGCAGTTCTTC. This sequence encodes CASSLGGQGSYNEQFF. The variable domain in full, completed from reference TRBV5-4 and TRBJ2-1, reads ETGVTQSPTHLIKTRGQQVTLRCSSQSGHNTVSWYQQALGQGPQFIFQYYREEENGRGNFPPRFSGLQFPNYSSELNVNALELDDSALYLCASSLGGQGSYNEQFFGPGTRLTVL.